This T cell receptor beta chain emerged from a study of molecular identifiers for immune sequencing clone quantification. Overall study: Replicate runs used RNA from roughly 20,000 or 100,000 naive CD8 cells, which was split five ways into aliquots, and four of those aliquots were then sequenced.

This clonotype was detected ten times or more. The CD8+CD4-CCR7+CD45RA+ phenotype defined the sorted naive CD8 T cells. TCRdb called the PCR reads again in MiXCR, with one record for every CDR3 protein. Among just under 650,000 distinct CDR3 sequences listed, less than 20% were seen once. Sample: naive CD8+ T cells from blood, with Jurkat cell RNA spiked in. Sample subset: FACS-sorted CD8+CD4-CCR7+CD45RA+ naive T cells. This clonotype was sampled from a human donor in good health. Some libraries in this study had Jurkat cell RNA spiked in.

In nucleotides, the CDR3 is TGTGCCAGCAGTTTATCGCCAGACACAGATACGCAGTATTTT. Amino acids: CASSLSPDTDTQYF. J is TRBJ2-3 and V is TRBV27; D unclear. V was cut by 0 bases and J by 2 bases, with 6 bases left in between. Per germline, CDR1 MNHEY and CDR2 SMNVEV (reference sequence). CDR3 length equals 14 residues.